Below are 5 T cell receptor beta chains sequenced from a single sample in a study of a mutant IDH1 vaccine in newly diagnosed glioma. TCRdb's table, derived via immunoSEQ multiplex PCR, lists solely in-frame clones and lacks some. This table has about 64,000 clones, about four fifths appearing once. The time point denotes: week 11, during vaccination. Vaccination comprised doses that each held 300 ug of mutant IDH1 20-mer peptide, plus topical imiquimod. What these receptors recognize is not known. Sequenced material: PBMCs, taken from a glioma patient whose treatment included an IDH1 peptide vaccine. These receptors originate from a woman aged 45-59 years with glioma.

This chain links TRBV7-8 with TRBJ2-1, with 9 nucleotides matching TRBD2. Germline CDR1 SGHVS, CDR2 FQNEAQ. V shed 5 bases and J 5 bases; nucleotides not matched to a gene: 10. The length of the CDR3 is 16 residues. The CDR3 DNA follows: TGTGCCAGCAGCAAACTTAAGGGACTAGCAGACAATGAGCAGTTCTTC. Translating gives CASSKLKGLADNEQFF.

CDR3 region: CASSIGIQPTNEKLFF. In DNA form, the CDR3 reads TGTGCCAGTAGTATCGGGATACAACCAACTAATGAAAAACTGTTTTTT. The rearrangement links TRBV19 to TRBJ1-4; no clear D gene. The germline V and J ends were trimmed by 3 bases and 0 bases, with 11 bases remaining between them. Germline values: CDR1 LNHDA, CDR2 SQIVND (reference sequence). This CDR3 has 16 amino acids.

This sequence joins TRBV7-3 and TRBJ2-5, with 9 bases identical to TRBD2. The CDR3 spans 16 residues. The V segment lost 4 bases and the J segment 5 bases; nucleotides outside the gene matches: 11. Germline-derived CDR1 and CDR2 are SGHTA and FQGTGA. The CDR3 region is CASSSMGGGARETQYF. The CDR3, as DNA: TGTGCCAGCAGCTCAATGGGCGGGGGGGCCAGGGAGACCCAGTACTTC.

The V gene is TRBV2, the J gene TRBJ2-3, with 9 nucleotides matching TRBD2. This CDR3 comprises 17 residues. The V and J ends lost 2 bases and 6 bases, in that order; junction bases with no gene match: 12. The V gene's germline CDR1 is SNHLY and CDR2 FYNNEI. CDR3 protein: CASSERGIAGVGDTQYF. In DNA, the CDR3 is TGTGCCAGCAGTGAACGAGGGATAGCGGGGGTAGGGGATACGCAGTATTTT.

The chain joins TRBV11-1 to TRBJ2-5, with 7 nucleotides matching TRBD2. The ends lost 5 bases at V and 4 bases at J; junction bases unmatched: 13. CDR3 length: 16 amino acids. Germline V lookup: CDR1 SGHAT, CDR2 FQDESV (reference sequence). CDR3 bases: TGTGCCAGCAGCCCTCACGGGACGGGAGGACTAGAGACCCAGTACTTC. Translation gives CASSPHGTGGLETQYF. The full variable domain, its missing parts supplied by reference TRBV11-1 and TRBJ2-5, is EAEVAQSPRYKITEKSQAVAFWCDPISGHATLYWYRQILGQGPELLVQFQDESVVDDSQLPKDRFSAERLKGVDSTLKIQPAELGDSAMYLCASSPHGTGGLETQYFGPGTRLLVL.